Below, 32 T cell receptor beta chains from the same sample are listed, as sequenced in a study of CD8 T cells in ankylosing spondylitis. TCRdb re-called the 5' RACE reads with MiXCR, one entry per CDR3 protein. The sample has 55,000 or so distinct CDR3 sequences; 6.5% to 8% are singletons. The material sequenced was blood, either unsorted or a sorted T cell fraction (not recorded which). The receptor source for this set is a female donor with ankylosing spondylitis or in good health (not recorded which).

With regard to this clonotype: The conserved closing phenylalanine or tryptophan is absent in this CDR3, likely reflecting a read error. It is unclear where the CDR3 begins or ends on the DNA, so no DNA is shown, and the CDR3 is as TCRdb lists it. This chain links TRBV19 with TRBJ2-2; the D call TRBD1 from the table was never checked on the DNA. The CDR3 region is 19 residues in length, termini included. CDR1 and CDR2 (germline): LNHDA, SQIVND (reference sequence). The CDR3 sequence: CAVLVDLGGRGAVLRGAAG.

This clonotype was counted at least ten times. The V gene is TRBV20-1, the J gene TRBJ2-3; perhaps TRBD2 as D (6 bases). The CDR3 is 16 residues long. Germline lookup yields CDR1 DFQATT and CDR2 SNEGSKA (reference sequence). V was cut by 4 bases and J by 4 bases, with 21 bases left in between. CDR3 region: CSATSLPSDLADTQYF. In nucleotides, the CDR3 is TGCAGTGCTACCAGCCTACCTAGCGACTTGGCAGATACGCAGTATTTT.

This clonotype was observed at least ten times. The V and J genes are TRBV20-1 and TRBJ2-7; D is perhaps TRBD1 (5 bases). The germline CDR1 and CDR2 sequences are DFQATT and SNEGSKA (reference sequence). The length of the CDR3 is 11 residues. Trimming left V 5 bases short and J 3 bases short, with 8 bases between. The CDR3 protein is CSAADSYEQYF. CDR3 in DNA: TGCAGTGCTGCCGACAGCTACGAGCAGTACTTC.

This clonotype was seen at least ten times. The chain couples TRBV5-1 to TRBJ2-2; D is possibly TRBD1 (6 bases). The CDR3 is 15 residues long. Per the germline V gene, CDR1 is SGHRS and CDR2 is YFSETQ. The germline V and J ends were trimmed by 7 bases and 3 bases, with 16 bases remaining between them. CDR3 nucleotides: TGCGCCAGCGGCGCCCAGGGGAAACACACCGGGGAGCTGTTTTTT. Its translation is CASGAQGKHTGELFF.

This clonotype appeared many times. The CDR3 sequence: CASSLGQDSLREPQHF. The CDR3 nucleotides are TGCGCCAGCAGCCTCGGACAGGACTCCCTGAGGGAGCCCCAGCATTTT. This chain connects TRBV5-1 to TRBJ1-5; the match to TRBD1 covers 7 bases. V lost 4 bases, J lost 8 bases, and 15 bases stayed unmatched. The CDR3 runs 16 residues. Germline CDR1 and CDR2: SGHRS and YFSETQ.

In this sample, this clonotype turned up many times. The V and J genes are TRBV3-1 and TRBJ1-1; no clear D. V dropped 0 bases and J dropped 5 bases, with 10 bases sitting between them. Looked up from germline, CDR1 is LGHDT and CDR2 is YNNKEL (reference sequence). The CDR3 sequence is 14 residues long. Here the CDR3 reads CASSQDPEVTEAFF. In nucleotides, the CDR3 is TGTGCCAGCAGCCAAGATCCTGAGGTAACTGAAGCTTTCTTT.

Ten or more counts support this clonotype. This chain links TRBV7-2 with TRBJ2-3, with D perhaps matching TRBD2 (5 bases). The CDR3 spans 13 residues. The V end was cut by 8 bases, the J end by 6 bases, with 15 bases between. Germline V gives CDR1 SGHTA, CDR2 FQGNSA. The CDR3 nucleotides read TGTGCCAGCGATGGAGGCCTCAGGGATACGCAGTATTTT. This sequence encodes CASDGGLRDTQYF.

The chain combines TRBV7-2 with TRBJ2-1, with TRBD2 identical over 9 bases. This CDR3 is 16 amino acids long. V shed 1 base and J 5 bases; nucleotides not matched to a gene: 6. Germline values: CDR1 SGHTA, CDR2 FQGNSA. The CDR3 DNA follows: TGTGCCAGCAGCTTAGTGGGACTAGCTGGCCACAATGAGCAGTTCTTC. Translating gives CASSLVGLAGHNEQFF. The full variable domain, completed using reference TRBV7-2 and TRBJ2-1, is GAGVSQSPSNKVTEKGKDVELRCDPISGHTALYWYRQSLGQGLEFLIYFQGNSAPDKSGLPSDRFSAERTGGSVSTLTIQRTQQEDSAVYLCASSLVGLAGHNEQFFGPGTRLTVL.

Ten or more counts support this clonotype. V is TRBV4-1 and J is TRBJ2-5, with 7 bases fitting TRBD2. Germline V lookup: CDR1 MGHRA, CDR2 YSYEKL. The CDR3 extends over 13 amino acids. V dropped 4 bases and J dropped 4; count of bases not matched to a gene: 3. The DNA of the CDR3 is TGCGCCAGCAGCCCGGGACTATCAGAGACCCAGTACTTC. This codes for CASSPGLSETQYF.

This clonotype has at least ten counts. This chain connects TRBV7-8 to TRBJ2-5, with D maybe TRBD2 (6 bases). Looked up from germline, CDR1 is SGHVS and CDR2 is FQNEAQ. The CDR3 has 16 residues. V was clipped by 5 bases and J by 1 base, with 17 bases between them. The CDR3 reads CASSQNSGSLQETQYF. The CDR3 coding sequence is TGTGCCAGCAGCCAGAATAGCGGCTCCCTCCAAGAGACCCAGTACTTC.

This clonotype was counted ten times or more. A much bigger clone sits one base away, suggesting this may be a read error. The chain carries TRBV5-1 and TRBJ1-2; D remains ambiguous. The CDR3 covers 12 residues. Germline values: CDR1 SGHRS, CDR2 YFSETQ. V was cut by 0 bases and J by 3 bases, with 3 bases left in between. In DNA form, the CDR3 reads TGCGCCAGCAGCTTGGATGACTATGGCTACACCTTC. Translated, it gives CASSLDDYGYTF.

This clonotype was picked up many times. This chain uses TRBV5-1 with TRBJ1-2, with 7 bases matching TRBD1. V shed 0 bases, J shed 7 bases, and the junction held 6 bases outside the gene matches. This CDR3 region has 14 residues. Germline V lookup: CDR1 SGHRS, CDR2 YFSETQ. Written as DNA, the CDR3 is TGCGCCAGCAGCTTGGCCGACAGGGAAGGTGGCTACACCTTC. It is translated as CASSLADREGGYTF.

This clonotype appeared many times. V and J are TRBV20-1 and TRBJ1-6, with TRBD1 identical over 7 bases. Trimming took 1 base from V and 4 from J; bases not matched to a gene: 10. Germline V gene data show CDR1 as DFQATT and CDR2 as SNEGSKA (reference sequence). The length of the CDR3 is 17 residues. The CDR3 DNA reads TGCAGTGCTAGAGGAGGGGGCCCTGACCATTATAATTCACCCCTCCACTTT. Its protein is CSARGGGPDHYNSPLHF.

This clonotype was counted many times. The chain combines TRBV5-1 with TRBJ2-2; no firm D call. There are 14 residues in the CDR3. Germline V gene lookup returns CDR1 SGHRS and CDR2 YFSETQ. V gave up 1 base and J gave up 5 bases, with 9 bases separating them. This CDR3 is CASSLIWDTGELFF. For the CDR3, the DNA is TGCGCCAGCAGCTTGATTTGGGATACCGGGGAGCTGTTTTTT.

This clonotype was observed many times. This rearrangement joins TRBV5-6 to TRBJ1-6; 7 bases are shared with TRBD1. This CDR3 comprises 13 residues. Germline V gene lookup returns CDR1 SGHDT and CDR2 YYEEEE. Trimming took 8 bases from V and 2 from J; bases not matched to a gene: 1. CDR3 protein: CASTGAYNSPLHF. The CDR3 DNA follows: TGTGCCAGTACAGGGGCCTATAATTCACCCCTCCACTTT.

This clonotype was counted at least ten times. This chain joins TRBV7-8 and TRBJ1-4; 7 bases are a match to TRBD1. V shed 4 bases, J shed 2 bases, and the junction held 7 bases outside the gene matches. The germline gives CDR1 SGHVS, CDR2 FQNEAQ. There are 16 residues in the CDR3. CDR3 in amino acids: CASSYEEGATNEKLFF. In nucleotides, the CDR3 is TGTGCCAGCAGCTATGAAGAGGGGGCCACTAATGAAAAACTGTTTTTT.

In this sample, this clonotype turned up many times. This chain joins TRBV20-1 and TRBJ2-1, with 7 bases matching TRBD2. The CDR3 length is 16 residues. V trimming: 1 base; J trimming: 6 bases; junction bases outside the gene matches: 12. CDR1 and CDR2 from the germline V gene are DFQATT and SNEGSKA (reference sequence). The CDR3 spells CSARVAGRIRSNEQFF. The CDR3 nucleotides read TGCAGTGCTAGAGTAGCGGGTCGCATCCGAAGCAATGAGCAGTTCTTC.

The V call is TRBV7-2, the J call TRBJ1-1; D is undetermined. Looked up from germline, CDR1 is SGHTA and CDR2 is FQGNSA. The CDR3 is made up of 15 amino acids. V was cut by 1 base and J by 3 bases, with 12 bases left in between. In nucleotides, the CDR3 is TGTGCCAGCAGCTTAGATCCCCAAGGGTACACTGAAGCTTTCTTT. Translation gives CASSLDPQGYTEAFF.

This clonotype has a count of ten or more. The chain has TRBV9 and TRBJ2-7; possible D gene TRBD1, 6 bases. Germline CDR1 SGDLS, CDR2 YYNGEE. The CDR3 is made up of 14 amino acids. Trimming removed 2 bases from V and 5 bases from J, with 14 bases in between. The CDR3 protein is CASSVWQGSDEQYF. The CDR3 region has the DNA TGTGCCAGCAGCGTTTGGCAGGGGTCCGACGAGCAGTACTTC. Full variable domain (rest looked up from reference TRBV9 and TRBJ2-7): DSGVTQTPKHLITATGQRVTLRCSPRSGDLSVYWYQQSLDQGLQFLIQYYNGEERAKGNILERFSAQQFPDLHSELNLSSLELGDSALYFCASSVWQGSDEQYFGPGTRLTVT.

This clonotype was seen repeatedly, ten times or more. This chain uses TRBV12-3 or TRBV12-4 with TRBJ1-2; 12 nucleotides align to TRBD1. The CDR3 has 15 residues. The V and J ends lost 5 bases and 4 bases, in that order; junction bases with no gene match: 5. The CDR3, as DNA: TGTGCCAGCAGTCCGGGGACAGGGGGCGGCTATGGCTACACCTTC. This encodes CASSPGTGGGYGYTF.

At least ten counts were recorded for this clonotype. The junction differs from germline at one of its ends, possibly a read error. This sequence joins TRBV5-1 and TRBJ1-1; D is undetermined. Germline CDR1 is SGHRS and CDR2 is YFSETQ. CDR3 length equals 14 residues. The CDR3 coding sequence is TGTGCCAGCAGCTTAGGGCCGGGAAACACTGAAGCTTTCTTT. Protein: CASSLGPGNTEAFF.

In this sample, this clonotype turned up a few times. The genes are TRBV7-2 and TRBJ1-5, with TRBD1 as a possible D gene (5 bases). Between the trimmed V and J ends, which lost 3 bases and 7 bases, there was a span of 10 bases. Germline V lookup: CDR1 SGHTA, CDR2 FQGNSA. The CDR3 covers 13 residues. The CDR3 sequence is CASSLGQGQPQHF. CDR3 in DNA: TGTGCCAGCAGCTTGGGGCAGGGCCAGCCCCAGCATTTT. The full variable domain, rest sourced from reference TRBV7-2 and TRBJ1-5, is GAGVSQSPSNKVTEKGKDVELRCDPISGHTALYWYRQSLGQGLEFLIYFQGNSAPDKSGLPSDRFSAERTGGSVSTLTIQRTQQEDSAVYLCASSLGQGQPQHFGDGTRLSIL.

Points on this clonotype: A read error may explain this, as a much larger clone is one base away. V gene TRBV18 combines with J gene TRBJ1-1; 8 positions agree with TRBD1. V shed 2 bases, J shed 1 base, and the junction held 6 bases outside the gene matches. From germline, CDR1 is KGHSH and CDR2 LQKENI. The CDR3 spans 16 residues. The DNA for the CDR3 is TGTGCCAGCTCACCAGGGGTGGACAGGGAGAACACTGAAGCTTTCTTT. Amino acid sequence: CASSPGVDRENTEAFF.

This clonotype was recorded many times. V is TRBV6-1 and J is TRBJ2-5; maybe TRBD2 (6 bases). The CDR3 extends over 13 amino acids. The germline V and J ends were trimmed by 6 bases and 9 bases, with 17 bases remaining between them. CDR1 is MNHNS, CDR2 SASEGT, per germline. In DNA form, the CDR3 reads TGTGCCAGCAGCCAAGACAGTGGAGGGGCCCAGTACTTC. Residues: CASSQDSGGAQYF.

Many counts were recorded for this clonotype. J is TRBJ2-1 and V is TRBV5-8; the D is unclear. V dropped 3 bases and J dropped 4 bases, with 8 bases sitting between them. The length of the CDR3 is 13 residues. Germline CDR1 is SGHTS and CDR2 is YDEGEE. For the CDR3, the DNA is TGTGCCAGCAGCTGGTCCGGATACAATGAGCAGTTCTTC. Residues: CASSWSGYNEQFF.

A word on this clonotype: This sequence may be a read error, since a much larger clone differs from it by one base. The chain uses TRBV10-3 and TRBJ2-5; 9 nucleotides align to TRBD1. The CDR3 covers 15 residues. The germline CDR1 and CDR2 sequences are ENHRY and SYGVKD. The junction had 11 bases not matched to a gene; V was cut back by 8 bases and J by 4 bases. The CDR3, as DNA: TGTGCCATCGCGGGACAGGGAGTCAGAGCAGAGACCCAGTACTTC. Translation: CAIAGQGVRAETQYF.

The V call is TRBV7-2, the J call TRBJ1-4, with D unresolved. V was cut by 0 bases and J by 0 bases, with 8 bases left in between. The germline CDR1 and CDR2 sequences are SGHTA and FQGNSA. This CDR3 region has 16 residues. This CDR3 is CASSLALGATNEKLFF. The DNA for the CDR3 is TGTGCCAGCAGCTTAGCGCTGGGTGCAACTAATGAAAAACTGTTTTTT.

The chain uses TRBV5-1 and TRBJ1-6; no definite D call. V gave up 0 bases and J gave up 7 bases, with 14 bases separating them. This CDR3 is built from 16 residues. The germline V gene encodes CDR1 SGHRS and CDR2 YFSETQ. The CDR3 bases are TGCGCCAGCAGCTTGGTGGGCCAGGAGGCAAATTCACCCCTCCACTTT. It specifies CASSLVGQEANSPLHF.

This clonotype was seen at least ten times. The chain couples TRBV20-1 to TRBJ2-1, with D possibly being TRBD2 (7 bases). The CDR3 runs 17 residues. Between the trimmed V and J ends, which lost 5 bases and 5 bases, there was a span of 25 bases. The germline V gene has CDR1 DFQATT and CDR2 SNEGSKA (reference sequence). The CDR3 protein is CSAGLPIRRGGNNEQFF. The CDR3 bases are TGCAGTGCTGGCCTCCCAATAAGAAGGGGGGGCAACAATGAGCAGTTCTTC.

This clonotype has ten or more counts. The genes are TRBV5-1 and TRBJ2-3; tentative D call: TRBD1 (5 bases). With 6 bases removed from V and 5 bases from J, the gap between germline ends came to 13 bases. The CDR3 consists of 13 residues. CDR1 is SGHRS and CDR2 is YFSETQ in the germline V gene. The DNA of the CDR3 is TGCGCCAGCATCGAAACAGGCGGAGATACGCAGTATTTT. Translating it yields CASIETGGDTQYF.

This clonotype was picked up a small number of times. The chain recombines TRBV29-1 with TRBJ1-1; TRBD1 agrees at 8 bases. The CDR3 runs 12 residues. With 0 bases clipped from V and 11 bases from J, the junction kept 5 bases outside the gene matches. The V gene's germline CDR1 is SQVTM and CDR2 ANQGSEA. The CDR3 loop reads CSVEEDRAEAFF. Here the CDR3 DNA reads TGCAGCGTTGAAGAGGACAGGGCCGAGGCTTTCTTT.

This clonotype was seen repeatedly, ten times or more. The V and J genes are TRBV5-1 and TRBJ1-4, with 7 bases lining up with TRBD1. The CDR3 loop spans 17 amino acids. From germline, CDR1 is SGHRS and CDR2 YFSETQ. Trimming cost V 4 bases and J 0 bases; bases outside gene matches: 9. The CDR3 sequence is CASSPGDSYATNEKLFF. CDR3 sequence (DNA): TGCGCCAGCAGCCCCGGGGACAGCTATGCAACTAATGAAAAACTGTTTTTT.